This T cell receptor (beta chain) was profiled in a study of post-analysis software for immune sequencing data. Study information: Relapsing-remitting, secondary progressive and progressive-relapsing forms of multiple sclerosis all featured among disease courses. General observations from the study: TRBV segments more frequent in patients than in controls numbered roughly five and included TRBV5-6, TRBV5-1 and TRBV20-1. The normalized Chao1 diversity of multiple sclerosis patients was significantly lower than that of controls. F measure grouped same-batch samples tightly together.

Sequencing libraries made from TCR beta cDNA carried unique molecular identifiers. Out of roughly 1 to 11 million T cells, a few hundred thousand cDNA molecules were generated. TCRdb reprocessed the PCR reads via MiXCR and lists one record per CDR3 protein. The table lists hundreds of thousands of distinct CDR3 sequences, around 40% of them singletons. The CDR3 extends over 11 amino acids. Trimming stripped 5 bases from V and 7 bases from J, with 9 bases between. The germline CDR1 and CDR2 sequences are DFQATT and SNEGSKA (reference sequence). As for this clonotype: Antigen unknown.

This receptor was obtained from a girl under 18 with multiple sclerosis. The sequencing sample was made of blood. The chain employs TRBV20-1 and TRBJ2-1, with D tentatively TRBD1 (5 bases). This chain's CDR3 is CSAEDRNEQFF. DNA for the CDR3: TGCAGTGCTGAAGACAGAAATGAGCAGTTCTTC.